This TCR beta chain is drawn from a study of T cells after yellow fever vaccination. Notes on the study in general: By day 5 rather than day 15, the secondary response had peaked, though it was weaker. Booster samples showed a return of most primary-vaccination clones (roughly 95% CD4, approximately 88% CD8).

TCRdb re-derived calls from the 5' RACE reads in MiXCR, one entry per CDR3 protein. This table has about 340,000 distinct CDR3 sequences, under 15% appearing once. Turning to this clonotype: Its antigen remains unidentified.

The J segment lost 5 bases and the V segment lost 3 bases, leaving 7 bases of the junction unmatched. The CDR3 is made up of 15 amino acids. Per germline, CDR1 KGHDR and CDR2 SFDVKD. This sequence joins TRBV24-1 and TRBJ2-5, with 8 positions matching TRBD1. The sample in question was CD4+ T cells sorted from PBMCs, obtained 15 days after the yellow fever booster vaccination. This TCR derives from a man aged 18 to 35 who received the YFV17D yellow fever vaccine. Written as DNA, the CDR3 is TGTGCCACCAGTGATGCCCAGGGGGCGGGTGAGACCCAGTACTTC. This encodes CATSDAQGAGETQYF.